This T cell receptor beta chain is from a study of cytomegalovirus exposure and HLA in healthy donors. In regard to this clone: What it binds is not known.

The CDR3 loop spans 14 amino acids. The V segment lost 2 bases and the J segment 3 bases; nucleotides outside the gene matches: 6. Germline V gene data show CDR1 as GTSNPN and CDR2 as SVGIG (reference sequence). General study results and limits: The study designated 160 or so TCR beta chains cytomegalovirus-associated.

The donors belonged to the roughly 120-subject validation cohort, separate from the roughly 700-subject first cohort. Using immunoSEQ multiplex PCR, the repertoire was profiled, and TCRdb retains in-frame clones only, with some absent. The repertoire consists of under 350,000 clones, with 65% to 90% occurring once and the leading ten covering roughly 1%. Sample: PBMCs. The chain is built from TRBV30 and TRBJ1-2; TRBD1 matches 7 bases. The sequence derives from a woman aged 18-30 years in good health and CMV-seronegative. The CDR3 sequence: CAWSLSGTDYGYTF. CDR3 nucleotide sequence: TGTGCCTGGAGTTTATCCGGGACAGACTATGGCTACACCTTC.